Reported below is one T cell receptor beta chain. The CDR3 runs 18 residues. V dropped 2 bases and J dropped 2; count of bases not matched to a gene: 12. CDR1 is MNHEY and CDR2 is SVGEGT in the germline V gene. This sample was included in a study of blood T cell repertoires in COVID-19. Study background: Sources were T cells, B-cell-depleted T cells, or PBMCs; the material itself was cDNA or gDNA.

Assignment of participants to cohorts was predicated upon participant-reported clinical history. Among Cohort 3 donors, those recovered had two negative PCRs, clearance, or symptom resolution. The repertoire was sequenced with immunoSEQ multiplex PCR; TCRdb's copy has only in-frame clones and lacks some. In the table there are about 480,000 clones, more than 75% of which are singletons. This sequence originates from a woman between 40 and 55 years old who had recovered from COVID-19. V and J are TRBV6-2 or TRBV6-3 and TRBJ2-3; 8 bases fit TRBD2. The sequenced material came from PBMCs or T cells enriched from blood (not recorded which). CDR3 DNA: TGTGCCAGCAGTTACCAAGCCATCACTAGCGGCCACACAGATACGCAGTATTTT. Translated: CASSYQAITSGHTDTQYF.